Listed below are T cell receptor beta chains from one sample, sequenced in a study of T cells in Graves' hyperthyroidism and ophthalmopathy. Each CDR3 protein gets one entry after TCRdb re-called the multiplex PCR reads with MiXCR. This table holds some 600,000 distinct CDR3 sequences, about 14% found once. The specimen sequenced was blood. The origin of the receptors is a woman in her 30s with Graves' hyperthyroidism that later progressed to Graves' ophthalmopathy. The CDR3 runs from the conserved cysteine through the conserved F or W. A D gene is named only where the DNA matches it firmly. Some rows mark clone size as missing; the rest say once, few, many or name a class of expanded clone.

v_gene	abundance	j_gene	len	d_gene	CDR3nt	CDR3aa
TRBV13	few	TRBJ2-2	15	NA	TGTGCCAGCAGCCTGCCCGGGGCGGCAACCGGGGAGCTGTTTTTT	CASSLPGAATGELFF
TRBV20-1	many	TRBJ2-1	16	TRBD2	TGCAGTGCGACCGGGACTAGCGGGAGCTCCTACAATGAGCAGTTCTTC	CSATGTSGSSYNEQFF
TRBV11-2	many	TRBJ2-1	14	NA	TGTGCCAGCAGCCTACTGAGCCTCAACAATGAGCAGTTCTTC	CASSLLSLNNEQFF
TRBV30	many	TRBJ2-5	12	NA	TGTGCCCAAGAAGGGAACCAAGAGACCCAGTACTTC	CAQEGNQETQYF
TRBV5-1	many	TRBJ2-1	15	NA	TGCGCCAGCAGCTTGGTAACTAGCAGTTACAATGAGCAGTTCTTC	CASSLVTSSYNEQFF
TRBV6-1	few	TRBJ2-2	16	TRBD1	TGTGCCAGCAGCTACCGTCCGGGACAGTGGACCGGGGAGCTGTTTTTT	CASSYRPGQWTGELFF
TRBV3-1	many	TRBJ2-5	15	TRBD2	TGTGCCAGCAGCCATAGCACGGGGGGCCAAGAGACCCAGTACTTC	CASSHSTGGQETQYF
TRBV24-1	few	TRBJ2-4	19	NA	TGTGCCACCAGTGATTTTTTACCAGTAACCGCCGGGGCCAAAAACATTCAGTACTTC	CATSDFLPVTAGAKNIQYF
TRBV24-1	few	TRBJ2-7	15	NA	TGTGCCACCAGTGATCAGAACCGGGGGTCGGGAGAGCAGTACTTC	CATSDQNRGSGEQYF
TRBV7-2	many	TRBJ2-2	16	TRBD2	TGTGCCAGCAGCATCGGACTAGCGGCAAACACCGGGGAGCTGTTTTTT	CASSIGLAANTGELFF
TRBV11-2	NA	TRBJ2-6	14	NA	TGTGCCAGCAGAAAAGGGGCCGGGGCCAACGTCCTGACTTTC	CASRKGAGANVLTF
TRBV12-5	few	TRBJ2-7	17	TRBD2	TGTGCTAGTGGTTTGGCACGAAGCGGGAGAGCTTCCCACGAGCAGTACTTC	CASGLARSGRASHEQYF
TRBV3-1	many	TRBJ1-5	15	TRBD1	TGTGCCAGCAGCCAAGGGGGACAGGAAAATCAGCCCCAGCATTTT	CASSQGGQENQPQHF
TRBV12-5	NA	TRBJ2-7	14	NA	TGTGCTAGTGGTTTATCACAGGTTGCCTACGAGCAGTACTTC	CASGLSQVAYEQYF
TRBV28	many	TRBJ2-1	17	NA	TGTGCCAGCAGCAGGTTGGGAGGCGGGTACTCCTACAATGAGCAGTTCTTC	CASSRLGGGYSYNEQFF
TRBV2	few	TRBJ2-7	17	TRBD2	TGTGCCAGCAGGTCTCTAGCGGGAGTTGGGGCGTTGAGCGAGCAGTACTTC	CASRSLAGVGALSEQYF
TRBV6-1	many	TRBJ1-3	16	NA	TGTGCCAGCAGTGAGAGTTTATCGAGCTCTGGAAACACCATATATTTT	CASSESLSSSGNTIYF
TRBV12-3/TRBV12-4	many	TRBJ1-2	13	NA	TGTGCCAGCAGCTATGGACCGGTCTATGGCTACACCTTC	CASSYGPVYGYTF
TRBV27	few	TRBJ2-3	18	NA	TGTGCCAGCAGTTTATCCCCTTCGGTGGGAGGCCCCACAGATACGCAGTATTTT	CASSLSPSVGGPTDTQYF
TRBV11-2	NA	TRBJ2-7	15	TRBD2	TGTGCCAGCAGCCAGCGGCTAGCGGACTCCTACGAGCAGTACTTC	CASSQRLADSYEQYF
TRBV3-1	many	TRBJ2-6	17	NA	TGTGCCAGCAGCCAAGATCGGGTCGGCCACCGGGCCAACGTCCTGACTTTC	CASSQDRVGHRANVLTF
TRBV27	many	TRBJ2-3	17	NA	TGTGCCAGCAGTTTATCGTCAAGGGTAGGAGATCCTTATACGCAGTATTTT	CASSLSSRVGDPYTQYF
TRBV5-8	NA	TRBJ2-2	15	TRBD1	TGTGCCAGCAGCTTCCGACAGGGGTTCTCCGGGGAGCTGTTTTTT	CASSFRQGFSGELFF
TRBV10-3	many	TRBJ2-7	14	TRBD1	TGTGCCATCACCAGGACAGGAGTCTCCTACGAGCAGTACTTC	CAITRTGVSYEQYF
TRBV12-3/TRBV12-4	many	TRBJ2-2	15	NA	TGTGCCAGCAGTTTAACGTCTAGTGTAACCGGGGAGCTGTTTTTT	CASSLTSSVTGELFF
TRBV2	many	TRBJ2-3	12	TRBD2	TGTGCTAGCGGGAGGGAGGGAGATACGCAGTATTTT	CASGREGDTQYF
TRBV7-9	few	TRBJ2-7	14	NA	TGTGCCAGCGCTGAGGGACTGTTATCCTACGAGCAGTACTTC	CASAEGLLSYEQYF
TRBV4-3	few	TRBJ1-1	13	NA	TGCGCCAGCAGCAGCGTTCCCGGCACTGAAGCTTTCTTT	CASSSVPGTEAFF
TRBV20-1	few	TRBJ2-5	15	NA	TGCAGTGCTAGAGCTAAAGCGGAGCTGGAGGAGACCCAGTACTTC	CSARAKAELEETQYF
TRBV5-4	few	TRBJ2-1	21	TRBD2	TGTGCCAGCAGCTTGGACAGACTAGCGGGAGCCATTATGAGCTCCTACAATGAGCAGTTCTTC	CASSLDRLAGAIMSSYNEQFF
TRBV27	NA	TRBJ2-2	15	NA	TGTGCCAGCAGGATCGGACTGGTACACACCGGGGAGCTGTTTTTT	CASRIGLVHTGELFF
TRBV5-1	NA	TRBJ1-6	12	NA	TGCGCCAGCAGCCCCGGAGGTCGTTCTCTCCACTTT	CASSPGGRSLHF
TRBV11-2	many	TRBJ2-1	14	NA	TGTGCCAGCAGCCCGGCGAGCTCCTACAATGAGCAGTTCTTC	CASSPASSYNEQFF
TRBV10-3	NA	TRBJ2-7	11	NA	TGTGCCACCCTTAGCTCCTACGAGCAGTACTTC	CATLSSYEQYF
TRBV6-1	many	TRBJ1-2	13	NA	TGTGCCAGCAGTTTCAGCCTTTACTATGGCTACACCTTC	CASSFSLYYGYTF
TRBV27	many	TRBJ2-1	16	NA	TGTGCCAGCAGTTTACGCGAGAAGCGAGAGAGTGGTGAGCAGTTCTTC	CASSLREKRESGEQFF
TRBV6-5	many	TRBJ1-3	16	NA	TGTGCCAGCAGTTACTCGGCCGGAGACTCTGGAAACACCATATATTTT	CASSYSAGDSGNTIYF
TRBV19	many	TRBJ1-1	15	TRBD1	TGTGCCAGTAGTATAGCCACAGGGGGTGAAACTGAAGCTTTCTTT	CASSIATGGETEAFF
TRBV7-3	many	TRBJ2-3	16	TRBD2	TGTGCCAGCAGCTTAACGGCACTAGCGGGAACAGATACGCAGTATTTT	CASSLTALAGTDTQYF
TRBV29-1	few	TRBJ2-3	15	TRBD1	TGCAGCGTTGAATTGACAGGGGGTTCGGGAGATACGCAGTATTTT	CSVELTGGSGDTQYF
TRBV7-9	many	TRBJ1-1	17	NA	TGTGCCAGCAGCTCCTCTAGTGGGACGCAATTTAACACTGAAGCTTTCTTT	CASSSSSGTQFNTEAFF
TRBV27	many	TRBJ1-5	15	NA	TGTGCCAGCAGTTTAACGCCGGGGTTCGGGCAGCCCCAGCATTTT	CASSLTPGFGQPQHF
TRBV18	NA	TRBJ2-7	15	TRBD2	TGTGCCAGCTCACCACTGCCAGCGGGAAAACACGAGCAGTACTTC	CASSPLPAGKHEQYF
TRBV4-1	many	TRBJ2-1	15	NA	TGTGCCAGCAGCCAAGATTCCGGGCCCTACAATGAGCAGTTCTTC	CASSQDSGPYNEQFF
TRBV27	many	TRBJ2-5	16	NA	TGTGCCAGCAGTTTCTTTGGGCAGGGGAGCACAGAGACCCAGTACTTC	CASSFFGQGSTETQYF
TRBV6-1	NA	TRBJ2-3	14	TRBD1	TGTGCCAGCAGTCGGGACAGAAACACAGATACGCAGTATTTT	CASSRDRNTDTQYF
TRBV12-3/TRBV12-4	many	TRBJ2-2	14	NA	TGTGCCAGCAGTTTCGGGCAAGACACCGGGGAGCTGTTTTTT	CASSFGQDTGELFF
TRBV27	many	TRBJ2-2	12	NA	TGTGCCAGCAGTCACGGGACAGGGGAGCTGTTTTTT	CASSHGTGELFF
TRBV10-3	many	TRBJ2-3	15	NA	TGTGCCATCAGCCCAGGGAAGGGTGGCACAGATACGCAGTATTTT	CAISPGKGGTDTQYF
TRBV6-5	few	TRBJ1-4	13	NA	TGTGCCAGCAGTTACAGGGATCTTGAAAAACTGTTTTTT	CASSYRDLEKLFF
TRBV29-1	NA	TRBJ2-4	14	NA	TGCAGCGTTGAAGCCCGACTAGCCAAAAACATTCAGTACTTC	CSVEARLAKNIQYF
TRBV7-9	many	TRBJ1-2	13	NA	TGTGCCAGCAGCTTTGACAGTAACTATGGCTACACCTTC	CASSFDSNYGYTF
TRBV28	many	TRBJ2-7	15	TRBD2	TGTGCCAGCAGCGATGATGGGAGGGGCTCCTACGAGCAGTACTTC	CASSDDGRGSYEQYF
TRBV18	many	TRBJ2-3	17	NA	TGTGCCAGCTCACCAGTAGCGCTTACAGAGTCCACAGATACGCAGTATTTT	CASSPVALTESTDTQYF